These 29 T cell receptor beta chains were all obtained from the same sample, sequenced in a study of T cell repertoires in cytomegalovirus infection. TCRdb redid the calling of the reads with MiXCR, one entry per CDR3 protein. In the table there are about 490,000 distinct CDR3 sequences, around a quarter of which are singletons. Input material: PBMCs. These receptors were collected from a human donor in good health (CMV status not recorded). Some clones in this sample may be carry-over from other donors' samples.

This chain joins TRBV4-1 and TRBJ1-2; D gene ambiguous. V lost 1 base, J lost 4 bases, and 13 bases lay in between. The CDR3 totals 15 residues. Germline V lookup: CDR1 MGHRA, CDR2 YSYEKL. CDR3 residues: CASSQGPGQAYGYTF. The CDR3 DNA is TGCGCCAGCAGCCAAGGCCCGGGTCAGGCCTATGGCTACACCTTC.

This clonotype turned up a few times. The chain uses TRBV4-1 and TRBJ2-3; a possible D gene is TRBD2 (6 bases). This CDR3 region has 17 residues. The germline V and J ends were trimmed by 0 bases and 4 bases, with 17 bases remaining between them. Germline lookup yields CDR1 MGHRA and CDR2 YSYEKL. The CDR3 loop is CASSQEGLGEAADTQYF. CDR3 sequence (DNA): TGCGCCAGCAGCCAAGAAGGGCTGGGGGAGGCGGCAGATACGCAGTATTTT.

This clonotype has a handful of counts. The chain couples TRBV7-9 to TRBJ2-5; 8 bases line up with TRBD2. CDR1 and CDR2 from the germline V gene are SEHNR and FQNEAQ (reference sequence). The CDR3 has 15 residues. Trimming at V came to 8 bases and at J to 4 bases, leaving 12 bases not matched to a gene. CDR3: CASLSTGGPGETQYF. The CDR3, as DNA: TGTGCCAGCCTCAGTACGGGAGGGCCGGGAGAGACCCAGTACTTC. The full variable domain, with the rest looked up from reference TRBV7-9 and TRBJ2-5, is DTGVSQNPRHKITKRGQNVTFRCDPISEHNRLYWYRQTLGQGPEFLTYFQNEAQLEKSRLLSDRFSAERPKGSFSTLEIQRTEQGDSAMYLCASLSTGGPGETQYFGPGTRLLVL.

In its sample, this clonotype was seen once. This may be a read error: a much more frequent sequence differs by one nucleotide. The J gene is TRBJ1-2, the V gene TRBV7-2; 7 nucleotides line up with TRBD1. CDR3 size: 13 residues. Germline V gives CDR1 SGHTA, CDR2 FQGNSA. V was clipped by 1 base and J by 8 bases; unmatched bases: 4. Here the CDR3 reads CASSLVQGRGYTF. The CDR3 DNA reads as TGTGCCAGCAGCTTAGTACAGGGGAGGGGCTACACCTTC.

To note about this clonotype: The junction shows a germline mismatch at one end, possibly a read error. CDR3 coding DNA: TGCACCAGCAGCCAGAGAGCGGGAGGACAAAACATTCAGTACTTC. Protein sequence: CTSSQRAGGQNIQYF. The chain employs TRBV4-1 and TRBJ2-4; 9 bases match TRBD2. Germline values: CDR1 MGHRA, CDR2 YSYEKL. The CDR3 consists of 15 residues.

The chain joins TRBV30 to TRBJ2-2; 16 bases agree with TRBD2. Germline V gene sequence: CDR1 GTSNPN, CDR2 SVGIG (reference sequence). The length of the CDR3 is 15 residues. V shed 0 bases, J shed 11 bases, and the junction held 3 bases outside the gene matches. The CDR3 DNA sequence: TGTGCCTGGAGTGTGGGACTAGCGGGAGGGATAGAGCTGTTTTTT. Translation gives CAWSVGLAGGIELFF.

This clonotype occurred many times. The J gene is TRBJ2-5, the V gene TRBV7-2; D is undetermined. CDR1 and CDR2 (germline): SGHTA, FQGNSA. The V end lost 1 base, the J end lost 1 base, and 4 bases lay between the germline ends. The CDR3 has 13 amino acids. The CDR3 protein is CASSLVVQETQYF. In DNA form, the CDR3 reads TGTGCCAGCAGCTTAGTTGTCCAAGAGACCCAGTACTTC.

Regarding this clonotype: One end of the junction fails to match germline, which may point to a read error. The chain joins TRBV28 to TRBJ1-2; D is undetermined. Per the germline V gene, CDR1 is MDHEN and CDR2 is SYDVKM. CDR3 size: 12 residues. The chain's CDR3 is CASSSPVRIVVF. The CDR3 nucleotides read TGTGCCAGCAGTTCTCCTGTCCGAATAGTGGTGTTC.

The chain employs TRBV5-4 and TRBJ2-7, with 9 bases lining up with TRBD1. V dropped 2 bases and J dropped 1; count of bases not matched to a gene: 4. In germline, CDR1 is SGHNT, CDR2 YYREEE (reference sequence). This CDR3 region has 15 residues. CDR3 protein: CASSFGQGLSYEQYV. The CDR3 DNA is TGTGCCAGCAGCTTTGGACAGGGGCTTTCCTACGAGCAGTACGTC.

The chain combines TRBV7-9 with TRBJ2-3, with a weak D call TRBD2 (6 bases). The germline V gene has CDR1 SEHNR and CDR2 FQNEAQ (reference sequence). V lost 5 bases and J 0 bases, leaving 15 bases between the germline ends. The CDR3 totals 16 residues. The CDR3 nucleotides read TGTGCCAGCAGCCTCTGGACTGGGACTAGCACAGATACGCAGTATTTT. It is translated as CASSLWTGTSTDTQYF.

CDR3: CASSLADGRYNEQFF. CDR3 bases: TGTGCCAGCAGCTTGGCGGACGGCCGCTACAATGAGCAGTTCTTC. The gene calls are TRBV7-3 and TRBJ2-1, with D unclear. The germline CDR1 and CDR2 sequences are SGHTA and FQGTGA. V was cut by 3 bases and J by 3 bases, with 12 bases left in between. The CDR3 length is 15 residues.

The chain's CDR3 is CASSQALTGGNTEAFF. CDR3 sequence (DNA): TGCGCCAGCAGCCAGGCCCTGACCGGAGGGAACACTGAAGCTTTCTTT. The chain carries TRBV4-1 and TRBJ1-1; D is uncertain. V was pared by 3 bases and J by 1 base, with 15 bases between. This CDR3 contains 16 residues. Germline V CDR1 and CDR2: MGHRA, YSYEKL.

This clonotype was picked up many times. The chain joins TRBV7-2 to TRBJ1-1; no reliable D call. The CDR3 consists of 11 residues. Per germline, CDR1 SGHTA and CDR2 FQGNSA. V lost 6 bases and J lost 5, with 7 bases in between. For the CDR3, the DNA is TGTGCCAGCAGGTGGAAGACTGAAGCTTTCTTT. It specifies CASRWKTEAFF.

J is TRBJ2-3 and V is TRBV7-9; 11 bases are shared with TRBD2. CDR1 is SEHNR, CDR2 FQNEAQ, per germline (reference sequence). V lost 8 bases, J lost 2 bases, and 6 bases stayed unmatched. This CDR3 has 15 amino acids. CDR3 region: CASARGLADTDTQYF. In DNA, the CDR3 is TGTGCCAGCGCCCGGGGACTAGCGGACACAGATACGCAGTATTTT. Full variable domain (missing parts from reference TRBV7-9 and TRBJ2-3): DTGVSQNPRHKITKRGQNVTFRCDPISEHNRLYWYRQTLGQGPEFLTYFQNEAQLEKSRLLSDRFSAERPKGSFSTLEIQRTEQGDSAMYLCASARGLADTDTQYFGPGTRLTVL.

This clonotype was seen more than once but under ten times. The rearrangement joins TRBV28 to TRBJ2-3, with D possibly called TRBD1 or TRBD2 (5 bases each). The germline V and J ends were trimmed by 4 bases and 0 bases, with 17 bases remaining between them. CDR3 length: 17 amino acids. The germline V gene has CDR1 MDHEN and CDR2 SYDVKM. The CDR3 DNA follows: TGTGCCAGCAGTTCCGGGGCCGCTTCGGGGAGCACAGATACGCAGTATTTT. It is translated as CASSSGAASGSTDTQYF. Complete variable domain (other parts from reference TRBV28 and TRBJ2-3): DVKVTQSSRYLVKRTGEKVFLECVQDMDHENMFWYRQDPGLGLRLIYFSYDVKMKEKGDIPEGYSVSREKKERFSLILESASTNQTSMYLCASSSGAASGSTDTQYFGPGTRLTVL.

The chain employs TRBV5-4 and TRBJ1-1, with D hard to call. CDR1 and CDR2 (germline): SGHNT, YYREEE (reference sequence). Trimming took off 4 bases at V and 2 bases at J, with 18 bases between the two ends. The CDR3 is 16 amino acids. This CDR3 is CASSPANRAGNTEAFF. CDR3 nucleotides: TGTGCCAGCAGCCCAGCGAATCGGGCTGGAAACACTGAAGCTTTCTTT.

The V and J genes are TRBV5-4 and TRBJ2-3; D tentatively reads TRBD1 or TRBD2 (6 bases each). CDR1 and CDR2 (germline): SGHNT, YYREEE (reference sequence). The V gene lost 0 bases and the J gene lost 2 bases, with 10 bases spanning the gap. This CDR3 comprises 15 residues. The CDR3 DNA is TGTGCCAGCAGCTTGGAACCGGGGGCCACAGATACGCAGTATTTT. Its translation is CASSLEPGATDTQYF. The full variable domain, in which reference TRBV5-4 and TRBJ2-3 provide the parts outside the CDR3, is ETGVTQSPTHLIKTRGQQVTLRCSSQSGHNTVSWYQQALGQGPQFIFQYYREEENGRGNFPPRFSGLQFPNYSSELNVNALELDDSALYLCASSLEPGATDTQYFGPGTRLTVL.

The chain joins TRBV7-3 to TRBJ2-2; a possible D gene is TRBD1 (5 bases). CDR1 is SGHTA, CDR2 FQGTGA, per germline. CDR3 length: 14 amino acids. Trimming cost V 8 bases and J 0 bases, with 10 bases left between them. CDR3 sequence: CASGRDSNTGELFF. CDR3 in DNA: TGTGCCAGCGGCAGGGATTCGAACACCGGGGAGCTGTTTTTT. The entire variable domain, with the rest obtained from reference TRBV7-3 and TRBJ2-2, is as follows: GAGVSQTPSNKVTEKGKYVELRCDPISGHTALYWYRQSLGQGPEFLIYFQGTGAADDSGLPNDRFFAVRPEGSVSTLKIQRTERGDSAVYLCASGRDSNTGELFFGEGSRLTVL.

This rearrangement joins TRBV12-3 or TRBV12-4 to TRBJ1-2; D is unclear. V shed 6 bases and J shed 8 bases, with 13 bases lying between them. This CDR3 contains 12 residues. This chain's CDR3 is CASSPLGRGYTF. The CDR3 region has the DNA TGTGCCAGCAGCCCTCTTGGGAGAGGCTACACCTTC.

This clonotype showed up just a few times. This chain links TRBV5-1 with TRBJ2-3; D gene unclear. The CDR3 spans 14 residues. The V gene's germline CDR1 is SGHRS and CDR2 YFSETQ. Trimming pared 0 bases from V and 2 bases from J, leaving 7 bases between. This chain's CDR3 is CASSLASNTDTQYF. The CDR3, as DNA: TGCGCCAGCAGCTTGGCGTCCAACACAGATACGCAGTATTTT.

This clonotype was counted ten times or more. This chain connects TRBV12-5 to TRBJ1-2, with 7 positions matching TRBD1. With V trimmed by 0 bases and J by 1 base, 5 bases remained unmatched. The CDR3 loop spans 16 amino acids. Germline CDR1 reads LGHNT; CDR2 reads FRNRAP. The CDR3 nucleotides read TGTGCTAGTGGTTTGGTACAGGGGCACTTTAACTATGGCTACACCTTC. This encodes CASGLVQGHFNYGYTF.

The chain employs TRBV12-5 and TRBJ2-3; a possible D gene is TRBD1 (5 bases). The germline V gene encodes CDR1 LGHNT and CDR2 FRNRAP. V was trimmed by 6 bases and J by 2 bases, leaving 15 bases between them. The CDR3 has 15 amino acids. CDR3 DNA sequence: TGTGCTAGTGGCCCGGACACAAAATACACAGATACGCAGTATTTT. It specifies CASGPDTKYTDTQYF. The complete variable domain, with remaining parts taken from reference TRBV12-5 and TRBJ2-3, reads DARVTQTPRHKVTEMGQEVTMRCQPILGHNTVFWYRQTMMQGLELLAYFRNRAPLDDSGMPKDRFSAEMPDATLATLKIQPSEPRDSAVYFCASGPDTKYTDTQYFGPGTRLTVL.

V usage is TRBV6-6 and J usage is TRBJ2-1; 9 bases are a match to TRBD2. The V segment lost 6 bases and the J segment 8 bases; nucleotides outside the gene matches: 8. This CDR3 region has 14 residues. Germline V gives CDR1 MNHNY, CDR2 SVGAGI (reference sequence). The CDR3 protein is CASRLAGQFDEQFF. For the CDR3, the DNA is TGTGCCAGCAGACTAGCGGGTCAGTTCGATGAGCAGTTCTTC.

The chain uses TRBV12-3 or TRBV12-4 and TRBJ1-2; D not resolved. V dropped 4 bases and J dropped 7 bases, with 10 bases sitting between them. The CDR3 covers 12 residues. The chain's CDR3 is CASSYNSPGYTF. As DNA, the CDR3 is TGTGCCAGCAGTTATAACAGCCCTGGCTACACCTTC.

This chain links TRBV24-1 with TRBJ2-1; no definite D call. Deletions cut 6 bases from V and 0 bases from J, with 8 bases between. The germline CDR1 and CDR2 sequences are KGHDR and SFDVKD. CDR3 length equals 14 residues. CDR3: CATSSTSSYNEQFF. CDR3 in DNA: TGTGCCACCAGTTCGACAAGCTCCTACAATGAGCAGTTCTTC.

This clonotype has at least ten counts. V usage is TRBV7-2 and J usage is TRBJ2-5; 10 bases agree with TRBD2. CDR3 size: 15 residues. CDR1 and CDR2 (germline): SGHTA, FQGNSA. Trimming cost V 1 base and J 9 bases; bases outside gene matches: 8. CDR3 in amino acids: CASSLVIAGGMAQYF. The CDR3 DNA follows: TGTGCCAGCAGCTTAGTGATAGCGGGAGGCATGGCCCAGTACTTC.

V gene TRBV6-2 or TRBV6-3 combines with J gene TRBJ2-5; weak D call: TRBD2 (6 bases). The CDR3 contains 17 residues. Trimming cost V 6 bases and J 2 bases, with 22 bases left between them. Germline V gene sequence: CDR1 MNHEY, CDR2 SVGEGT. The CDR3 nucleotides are TGTGCCAGCAGACCTTGGCTAGCCGGGAGACTTCAAGAGACCCAGTACTTC. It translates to CASRPWLAGRLQETQYF.

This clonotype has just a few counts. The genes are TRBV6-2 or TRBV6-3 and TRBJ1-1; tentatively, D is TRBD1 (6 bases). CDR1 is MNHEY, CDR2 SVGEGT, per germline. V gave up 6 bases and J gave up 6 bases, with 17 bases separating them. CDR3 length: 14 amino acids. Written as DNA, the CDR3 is TGTGCCAGCAGCGCAAGGGGGTCAGGGGCTGAAGCTTTCTTT. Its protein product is CASSARGSGAEAFF.

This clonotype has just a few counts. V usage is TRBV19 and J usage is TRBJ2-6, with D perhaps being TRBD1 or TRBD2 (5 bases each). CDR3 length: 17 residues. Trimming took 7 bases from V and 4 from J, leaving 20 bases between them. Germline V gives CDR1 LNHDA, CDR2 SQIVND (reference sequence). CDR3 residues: CASTPGRPTVGANVLTF. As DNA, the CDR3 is TGTGCCAGTACTCCGGGACGCCCCACGGTAGGGGCCAACGTCCTGACTTTC.